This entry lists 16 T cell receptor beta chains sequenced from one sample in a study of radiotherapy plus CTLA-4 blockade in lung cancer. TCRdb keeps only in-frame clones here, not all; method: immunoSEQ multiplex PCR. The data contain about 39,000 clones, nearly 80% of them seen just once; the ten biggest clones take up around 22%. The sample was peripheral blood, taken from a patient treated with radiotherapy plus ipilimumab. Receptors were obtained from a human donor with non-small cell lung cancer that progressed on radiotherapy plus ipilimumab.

Written as DNA, the CDR3 is TGTGCCAGCAGCGTAGGGGGAGGTGGGCAGAATGAAAAACTGTTTTTT. It yields the protein CASSVGGGGQNEKLFF. The chain has TRBV9 and TRBJ1-4, with D unclear. V dropped 0 bases and J dropped 5 bases, with 14 bases sitting between them. The germline gives CDR1 SGDLS, CDR2 YYNGEE. The CDR3 has 16 amino acids.

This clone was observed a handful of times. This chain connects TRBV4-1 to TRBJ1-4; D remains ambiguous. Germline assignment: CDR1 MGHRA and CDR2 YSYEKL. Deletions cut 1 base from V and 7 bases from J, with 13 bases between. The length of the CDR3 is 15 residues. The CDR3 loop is CASSQVGQRREKLFF. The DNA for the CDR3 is TGCGCCAGCAGCCAAGTCGGCCAGCGACGTGAAAAACTGTTTTTT.

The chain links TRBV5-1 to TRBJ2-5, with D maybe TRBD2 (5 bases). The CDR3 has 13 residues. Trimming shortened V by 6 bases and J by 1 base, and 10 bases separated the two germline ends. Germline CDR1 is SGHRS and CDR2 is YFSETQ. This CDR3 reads CASTPGVQETQYF. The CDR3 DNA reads TGCGCCAGCACCCCCGGGGTCCAAGAGACCCAGTACTTC.

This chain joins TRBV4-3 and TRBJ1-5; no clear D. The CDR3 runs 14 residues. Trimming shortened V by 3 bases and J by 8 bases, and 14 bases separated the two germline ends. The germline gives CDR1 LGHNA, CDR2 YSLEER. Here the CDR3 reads CASSQPGEGKPQHF. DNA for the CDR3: TGCGCCAGCAGCCAGCCCGGGGAGGGAAAGCCCCAGCATTTT.

The CDR3 sequence is CASIAREATNEKLFF. The CDR3 DNA sequence: TGTGCCAGTATAGCGCGGGAAGCAACTAATGAAAAACTGTTTTTT. The V and J genes are TRBV19 and TRBJ1-4, with D unresolved. The CDR3 spans 15 residues. Germline CDR1 is LNHDA and CDR2 is SQIVND (reference sequence). V shed 7 bases and J shed 0 bases, with 12 bases lying between them.

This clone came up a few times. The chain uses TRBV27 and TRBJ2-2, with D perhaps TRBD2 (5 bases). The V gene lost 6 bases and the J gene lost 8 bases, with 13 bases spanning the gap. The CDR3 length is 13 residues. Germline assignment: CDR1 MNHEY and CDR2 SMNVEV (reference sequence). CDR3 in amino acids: CASRWTPGGELFF. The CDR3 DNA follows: TGTGCCAGCAGATGGACTCCTGGAGGGGAGCTGTTTTTT.

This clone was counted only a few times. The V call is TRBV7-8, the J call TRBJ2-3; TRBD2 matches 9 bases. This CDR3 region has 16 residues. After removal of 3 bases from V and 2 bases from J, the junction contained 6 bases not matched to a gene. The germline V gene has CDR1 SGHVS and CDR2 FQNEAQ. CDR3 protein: CASSLGRGGITDTQYF. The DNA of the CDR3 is TGTGCCAGCAGCTTGGGGCGGGGGGGTATCACAGATACGCAGTATTTT.

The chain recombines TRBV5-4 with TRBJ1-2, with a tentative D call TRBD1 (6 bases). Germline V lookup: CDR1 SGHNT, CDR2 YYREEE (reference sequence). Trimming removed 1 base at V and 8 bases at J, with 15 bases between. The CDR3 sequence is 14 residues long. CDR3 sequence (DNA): TGTGCCAGCAGCTTGAGGGGGAAAGGATACGGCTACACCTTC. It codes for CASSLRGKGYGYTF.

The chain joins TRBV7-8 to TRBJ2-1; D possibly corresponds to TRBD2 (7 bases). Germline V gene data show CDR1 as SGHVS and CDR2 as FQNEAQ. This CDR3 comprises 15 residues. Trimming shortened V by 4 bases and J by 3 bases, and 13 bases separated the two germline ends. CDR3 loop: CASSYFGGLYNEQFF. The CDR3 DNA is TGTGCCAGCAGCTACTTCGGGGGGCTCTACAATGAGCAGTTCTTC.

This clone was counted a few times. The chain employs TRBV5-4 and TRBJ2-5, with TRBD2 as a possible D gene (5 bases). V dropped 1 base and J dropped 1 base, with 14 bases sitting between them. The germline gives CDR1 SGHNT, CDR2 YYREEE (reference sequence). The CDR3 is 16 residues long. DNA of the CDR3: TGTGCCAGCAGCTTGTCTGGCGTGCTAGCCCAAGAGACCCAGTACTTC. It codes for CASSLSGVLAQETQYF.

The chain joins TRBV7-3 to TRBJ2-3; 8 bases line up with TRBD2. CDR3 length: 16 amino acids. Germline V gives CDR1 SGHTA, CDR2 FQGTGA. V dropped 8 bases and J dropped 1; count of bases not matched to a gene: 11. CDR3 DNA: TGTGCCAGCCCCTATACCTCAGCGGGGGGCACAGATACGCAGTATTTT. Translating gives CASPYTSAGGTDTQYF.

The CDR3 here is CATSRGRGIGGYTF. In DNA form, the CDR3 reads TGTGCCACCAGCAGGGGTCGGGGGATTGGAGGCTACACCTTC. The rearrangement uses TRBV15 and TRBJ1-2, with D perhaps matching TRBD1 (5 bases). The CDR3 loop spans 14 amino acids. V was trimmed by 3 bases and J by 8 bases, leaving 16 bases between them. Looked up from germline, CDR1 is LNHNV and CDR2 is YYDKDF (reference sequence). The full variable domain, with the rest looked up from reference TRBV15 and TRBJ1-2, is DAMVIQNPRYQVTQFGKPVTLSCSQTLNHNVMYWYQQKSSQAPKLLFHYYDKDFNNEADTPDNFQSRRPNTSFCFLDIRSPGLGDTAMYLCATSRGRGIGGYTFGSGTRLTVV.

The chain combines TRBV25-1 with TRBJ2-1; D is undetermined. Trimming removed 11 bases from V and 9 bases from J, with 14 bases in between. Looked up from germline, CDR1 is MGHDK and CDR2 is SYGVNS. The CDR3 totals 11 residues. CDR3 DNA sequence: TGTGCCGGCCACCTCACGGGTGAGCAGTTCTTC. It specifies CAGHLTGEQFF.

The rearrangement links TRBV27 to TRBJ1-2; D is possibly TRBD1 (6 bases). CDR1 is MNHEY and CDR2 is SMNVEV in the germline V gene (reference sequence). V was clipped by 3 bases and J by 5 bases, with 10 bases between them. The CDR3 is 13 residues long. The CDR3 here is CASSFLQGYGYTF. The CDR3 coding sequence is TGTGCCAGCAGTTTCCTACAGGGATATGGCTACACCTTC.

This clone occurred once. CDR3 bases: TGCGCCAGCAGTGAGTCAGGGGAAGGTCAGCCCCAGCATTTT. It translates to CASSESGEGQPQHF. The rearrangement joins TRBV10-1 to TRBJ1-5, with a weak D call TRBD1 (5 bases). The germline CDR1 and CDR2 sequences are WNHNN and SYGVQD (reference sequence). Trimming took off 0 bases at V and 6 bases at J, with 9 bases between the two ends. The CDR3 extends over 14 amino acids.

CDR3 sequence: CASSLEGGKYEQYF. CDR3 coding DNA: TGTGCCAGCTCACTTGAGGGGGGGAAATACGAGCAGTACTTC. The chain carries TRBV18 and TRBJ2-7; possibly TRBD2 for D (7 bases). CDR1 is KGHSH and CDR2 is LQKENI in the germline V gene. Trimming took off 4 bases at V and 4 bases at J, with 14 bases between the two ends. CDR3 length: 14 amino acids.